This T cell receptor beta chain comes out of a study of blood T cells in healthy people across ages (dated by TCRdb to 2013 to 2016). Some background on the complete study: In model experiments, template switching captured about one uniquely barcoded TCR beta cDNA molecule for every two T cells. The study analyzed two additional independent replicas of 1 million unique cDNA reads from the same blood draw for two donors, one aged 18 to 30 and one aged 80 or older. The donors were divided into four age groups: young (average approximately 16 years), middle-aged (around 41), aged (about 60) and long-lived (about 79). To avoid experimental bias, donors of different ages were spread randomly across the sequencing lanes. The study measured age-related changes in TCR beta repertoire diversity using deep sequencing normalized with unique cDNA molecular identifiers.

With regard to this clonotype: Its binding antigen is unknown. Just one base apart from a much larger clone, this may be a read error.

The protocol used for the library was 5' RACE. The run used an Illumina HiSeq 2500. A second roughly 6 to 12 cycle PCR used a sample-barcoded 5' primer and a J-beta primer mix. A template-switch 5' adaptor carrying 12 random nucleotides introduced a unique molecular identifier onto each TCR beta cDNA molecule. Each sample yielded at least 2.5 million CDR3-containing paired-end reads. First-strand cDNA was synthesized from all RNA with the Mint cDNA synthesis kit, primed by a TRBC-specific oligonucleotide. Following uracil-DNA glycosylase treatment, all cDNA underwent a first 18-cycle PCR with the universal primers M1SS and BC2_uni_R. Processing in the source paper ran as follows. For normalization, 1 million high-quality reads were randomly selected from each sample, with every read carrying a distinct molecular identifier. Instead of being binned into consensus sequences, reads with shared molecular identifiers were discarded. MiTCR, with a Q25 quality threshold and the strictest error-elimination algorithm, was used for CDR3 identification, clonotype clustering and error correction. A nonparametric unseen species model with Euler transformation was used to estimate a lower bound on total TCR beta diversity. Clones were called with MiXCR by TCRdb after fastp trimmed the public reads at Q25, and only in-frame beta chains were retained. Rows are combined by CDR3 protein, so each entry shows the most common genes and DNA. TCRdb, rather than the study authors, made the V and J calls. The sample records about 780,000 distinct CDR3 sequences, less than 60% of which are singletons. The ten largest account for around 18% of the sample.

Donors were a few dozen systemically healthy Caucasian individuals from Russia aged roughly 6 to 90 years. Each donor gave approximately 10 milliliters of peripheral blood, collected into EDTA-treated Vacutainer tubes. Ficoll-Paque density-gradient centrifugation was used to isolate PBMCs, with at least 7 million obtained per sample. Total RNA was extracted from PBMCs with Trizol reagent, with at least 5.5 micrograms obtained per sample. Naive CD45RAhigh/CD27high T cell percentages were measured by flow cytometry on a PBMC aliquot from every donor. Broader findings and caveats from the paper: As age increased, observed TCR beta diversity per million T cells dropped in a roughly linear way, and a significant reduction was already evident by age 40. Compared with the aged group, more naive CD4+ T cells, fewer expanded clones and increased TCR diversity were shown by the long-lived group, suggesting age selection. The CMV infection status of donors was not known, potentially confounding age-related changes in expanded clonotypes. A strong correlation was found between observed TCR beta diversity and the percentage of naive T cells measured by flow cytometry. Bulk unsorted PBMC profiling prevented conclusive comparison of naive and antigen-experienced compartments. Total diversity estimates from one million sequenced T cells were considered lower bounds and underestimates.

The sequence derives from an elderly man in good health. Source material: blood.

The nucleotides read TGTGCCAGCAACGACTGGGCGGGAGAGACCCCGTACTTC. It is translated as CASNDWAGETPYF. The chain links TRBV7-2 with TRBJ2-5, and TRBD2 matches 7 of the central bases. Based on the germline V gene, the CDR1 and CDR2 sequences are SGHTA and FQGNSA. The CDR3 numbers 13 residues from cysteine through phenylalanine. Only CDR3 DNA is held: 39 bases, read in frame from base 1.